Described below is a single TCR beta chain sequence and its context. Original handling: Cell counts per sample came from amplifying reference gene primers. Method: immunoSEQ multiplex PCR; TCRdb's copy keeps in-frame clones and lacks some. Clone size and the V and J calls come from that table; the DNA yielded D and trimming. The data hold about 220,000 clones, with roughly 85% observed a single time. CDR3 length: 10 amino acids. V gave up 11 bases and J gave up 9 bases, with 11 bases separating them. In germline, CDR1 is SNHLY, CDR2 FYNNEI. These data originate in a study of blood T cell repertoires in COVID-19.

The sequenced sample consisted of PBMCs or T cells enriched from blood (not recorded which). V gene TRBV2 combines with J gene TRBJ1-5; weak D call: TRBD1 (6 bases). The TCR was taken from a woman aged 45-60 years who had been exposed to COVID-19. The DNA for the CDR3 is TGTGCCGGAGGACAGCCGCCCCAGCATTTT. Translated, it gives CAGGQPPQHF.